The 21 T cell receptor beta chains given below trace back to one sample, sequenced in a study of shared clonotypes between healthy human individuals. Here immunoSEQ multiplex PCR was the method, and the copy in TCRdb shows in-frame clones only, minus some. This sample has around 600,000 clones, with approximately 95% found just once. Naive CD8 cells, CD45RO-negative and positively selected for CCR7, excluded terminally differentiated effector memory CD45RA+ cells. The specimen sequenced was naive CD8+ T cells sorted from blood. The receptors come from a woman in her thirties in good health.

Concerning this clone: The identical CDR3 is also encoded by other nucleotide sequences in the sample. V gene TRBV28 combines with J gene TRBJ2-7; no clear D. CDR3 size: 13 residues. V was clipped by 2 bases and J by 2 bases, with 7 bases between them. Germline loops: CDR1 MDHEN, CDR2 SYDVKM. The DNA of the CDR3 is TGTGCCAGCAGTTTAGGGCTTACCTACGAGCAGTACTTC. Translated: CASSLGLTYEQYF.

The chain couples TRBV7-8 to TRBJ1-4; TRBD1 is a possible D gene (6 bases). Deletions cut 6 bases from V and 5 bases from J, with 16 bases between. This CDR3 is built from 15 residues. The germline V gene has CDR1 SGHVS and CDR2 FQNEAQ. CDR3 nucleotide sequence: TGTGCCAGCAGACCCCGAGGGGGGGGGAATGAAAAACTGTTTTTT. This translates into CASRPRGGGNEKLFF.

This clone was detected only once. The rearrangement joins TRBV7-3 to TRBJ1-5, with TRBD1 identical over 7 bases. J gave up 2 bases and V 3 bases, and 4 bases lay outside the gene matches. The CDR3 covers 15 residues. Germline values: CDR1 SGHTA, CDR2 FQGTGA. CDR3 nucleotides: TGTGCCAGCAGCTTCGGGACAGATCGCAATCAGCCCCAGCATTTT. Protein: CASSFGTDRNQPQHF.

The chain links TRBV27 to TRBJ2-7; 7 bases map to TRBD2. Germline V gene sequence: CDR1 MNHEY, CDR2 SMNVEV (reference sequence). This CDR3 comprises 13 residues. J was trimmed by 6 bases and V by 3 bases; bases with no gene match: 5. CDR3 sequence reads: CASSFSGYSEQYF. The CDR3 region has the DNA TGTGCCAGCAGTTTTAGCGGGTATTCCGAGCAGTACTTC.

This chain uses TRBV5-1 with TRBJ2-1; a weak D match, TRBD2 (6 bases). The CDR3 length is 15 residues. Trimming took off 0 bases at V and 4 bases at J, with 11 bases between the two ends. Germline CDR1 is SGHRS and CDR2 is YFSETQ. This CDR3 is CASSLDGSAYNEQFF. The CDR3 DNA reads as TGCGCCAGCAGCTTGGACGGGAGCGCTTACAATGAGCAGTTCTTC.

The rearrangement uses TRBV30 and TRBJ1-2; 9 bases fit TRBD1. This CDR3 has 14 residues. Germline V gene data show CDR1 as GTSNPN and CDR2 as SVGIG (reference sequence). V lost 2 bases and J lost 5; bases outside the gene matches: 6. The CDR3 DNA is TGTGCCTGGAGTTACAGGGGGCGAAAATATGGCTACACCTTC. The encoded protein is CAWSYRGRKYGYTF.

The chain joins TRBV27 to TRBJ2-2; 10 bases fit TRBD1. Unmatched junction bases numbered 2, after V lost 3 bases and J lost 4 bases. The CDR3 is 15 residues long. In germline, CDR1 is MNHEY, CDR2 SMNVEV (reference sequence). The CDR3 spells CASSLGQGITGELFF. Written as DNA, the CDR3 is TGTGCCAGCAGTTTGGGACAGGGGATCACCGGGGAGCTGTTTTTT.

This sequence joins TRBV14 and TRBJ2-7; D gene unclear. Germline V CDR1 and CDR2: SGHDN, FVKESK. V was shortened by 0 bases and J by 3 bases, with 12 bases between the two germline ends. The CDR3 has 15 residues. CDR3 protein: CASSQDLGSYYEQYF. The CDR3 DNA reads TGTGCCAGCAGCCAAGATTTAGGTTCATACTACGAGCAGTACTTC. Full variable domain (missing parts from reference TRBV14 and TRBJ2-7): EAGVTQFPSHSVIEKGQTVTLRCDPISGHDNLYWYRRVMGKEIKFLLHFVKESKQDESGMPNNRFLAERTGGTYSTLKVQPAELEDSGVYFCASSQDLGSYYEQYFGPGTRLTVT.

This sequence joins TRBV5-6 and TRBJ1-1; D is perhaps TRBD1 (5 bases). With 3 bases removed from V and 2 bases from J, the gap between germline ends came to 14 bases. The CDR3 spans 15 residues. Germline V gene sequence: CDR1 SGHDT, CDR2 YYEEEE. The DNA of the CDR3 is TGTGCCAGCAGCTGGGGCGCGGCACCCAACACTGAAGCTTTCTTT. Translating it yields CASSWGAAPNTEAFF.

J is TRBJ2-7 and V is TRBV27; either TRBD1 or TRBD2 may fit D (5 bases each). CDR1 and CDR2 from the germline V gene are MNHEY and SMNVEV (reference sequence). Between the trimmed V and J ends, which lost 5 bases and 3 bases, there was a span of 11 bases. The CDR3 runs 13 residues. Here the CDR3 reads CASSMGRYYEQYF. The DNA of the CDR3 is TGTGCCAGCAGTATGGGACGGTACTACGAGCAGTACTTC.

This chain links TRBV5-1 with TRBJ2-7; D is unresolved. Trimming left V 4 bases short and J 0 bases short, with 23 bases between. The CDR3 loop spans 18 amino acids. CDR1 SGHRS and CDR2 YFSETQ come from the germline V gene. The CDR3 region has the DNA TGCGCCAGCAGCCCCCCGGCGAATTCGCAGCAAGGCTCCTACGAGCAGTACTTC. Its translation: CASSPPANSQQGSYEQYF.

This clone was found once. CDR3: CASRGLAGIYNEQFF. The CDR3 region has the DNA TGTGCCAGTCGAGGACTAGCGGGAATATACAATGAGCAGTTCTTC. V and J are TRBV28 and TRBJ2-1, with TRBD2 matching over 12 bases. This CDR3 spans 15 amino acids. Trimming took 9 bases from V and 4 from J; bases not matched to a gene: 7. Per germline, CDR1 MDHEN and CDR2 SYDVKM.

The J gene is TRBJ2-7, the V gene TRBV27; maybe TRBD1 (6 bases). Germline CDR1 and CDR2: MNHEY and SMNVEV (reference sequence). The CDR3 is made up of 14 amino acids. The V gene lost 4 bases and the J gene lost 1 base, with 11 bases spanning the gap. The DNA for the CDR3 is TGTGCCAGCAGTTCCGGGACATTTTCCTACGAGCAGTACTTC. Amino acid sequence: CASSSGTFSYEQYF.

The chain carries TRBV2 and TRBJ1-5; D is unresolved. The length of the CDR3 is 13 residues. V lost 0 bases and J 4 bases, leaving 4 bases between the germline ends. Germline-derived CDR1 and CDR2 are SNHLY and FYNNEI. CDR3: CASSEAGNQPQHF. The CDR3 DNA reads TGTGCCAGCAGTGAAGCAGGGAATCAGCCCCAGCATTTT.

The chain couples TRBV29-1 to TRBJ1-1, with D tentatively TRBD1 (5 bases). Per the germline V gene, CDR1 is SQVTM and CDR2 is ANQGSEA. CDR3 length equals 12 residues. The ends were cut back, 7 bases at V and 2 bases at J, with 11 bases in the middle. The CDR3 protein is CSGLGQNTEAFF. CDR3 DNA sequence: TGCAGCGGACTGGGGCAAAACACTGAAGCTTTCTTT.

The chain employs TRBV4-1 and TRBJ2-7, with D perhaps matching TRBD2 (6 bases). V was trimmed by 4 bases and J by 1 base, leaving 11 bases between them. There are 14 residues in the CDR3. Germline V gene data show CDR1 as MGHRA and CDR2 as YSYEKL. CDR3 in amino acids: CASSPKGLSYEQYF. The CDR3, as DNA: TGCGCCAGCAGCCCCAAGGGACTTTCCTACGAGCAGTACTTC.

This clone was seen only once. The chain uses TRBV19 and TRBJ2-6; 7 bases line up with TRBD2. The ends lost 4 bases at V and 2 bases at J; junction bases unmatched: 11. This CDR3 contains 18 residues. CDR1 LNHDA and CDR2 SQIVND come from the germline V gene (reference sequence). CDR3 amino acids: CASSTRDYTSTGANVLTF. CDR3 in DNA: TGTGCCAGTAGTACTCGGGACTATACTTCTACTGGGGCCAACGTCCTGACTTTC. Combining the CDR3 with reference TRBV19 and TRBJ2-6 gives the whole variable domain DGGITQSPKYLFRKEGQNVTLSCEQNLNHDAMYWYRQDPGQGLRLIYYSQIVNDFQKGDIAEGYSVSREKKESFPLTVTSAQKNPTAFYLCASSTRDYTSTGANVLTFGAGSRLTVL.

The rearrangement links TRBV29-1 to TRBJ2-7; 13 positions match TRBD2. CDR1 is SQVTM and CDR2 is ANQGSEA in the germline V gene. V lost 0 bases, J lost 5 bases, and 4 bases stayed unmatched. There are 15 residues in the CDR3. In DNA, the CDR3 is TGCAGCGTTGAAGAGACTAGCGGGAGGATTGACGAGCAGTACTTC. This codes for CSVEETSGRIDEQYF.

The chain combines TRBV14 with TRBJ2-1, with 10 bases fitting TRBD2. The trim removed 4 bases at V and 7 bases at J, leaving 7 bases unmatched. Germline CDR1 SGHDN, CDR2 FVKESK. This CDR3 has 15 amino acids. The CDR3 coding sequence is TGTGCCAGCAGCCTTAGCGGGAGGTCCGGGAATGAGCAGTTCTTC. As protein: CASSLSGRSGNEQFF.

The V gene is TRBV18, the J gene TRBJ1-3, with D possibly matching TRBD1 (6 bases). The CDR3 extends over 17 amino acids. Per germline, CDR1 KGHSH and CDR2 LQKENI. Trimming stripped 3 bases from V and 3 bases from J, with 18 bases between. The CDR3 region is CASSPPKGVADGNTIYF. DNA for the CDR3: TGTGCCAGCTCACCCCCGAAGGGGGTCGCGGATGGAAACACCATATATTTT.

V usage is TRBV5-1 and J usage is TRBJ2-1; D is unresolved. The CDR3 runs to 14 residues. The V end lost 1 base, the J end lost 4 bases, and 9 bases lay between the germline ends. Germline CDR1 and CDR2: SGHRS and YFSETQ. DNA for the CDR3: TGCGCCAGCAGCTTGTGGCCCCAGTACAATGAGCAGTTCTTC. Translated: CASSLWPQYNEQFF.